This T cell receptor beta chain was sequenced in a study of blood T cell repertoires in COVID-19. The CDR3 covers 13 residues. V was clipped by 7 bases and J by 1 base, with 11 bases between them. The V gene's germline CDR1 is SGHKS and CDR2 YYEKEE (reference sequence). The protocol was immunoSEQ multiplex PCR, while the TCRdb copy is restricted to in-frame clones and leaves out a portion. The profile shows 200,000 to 250,000 clones, 80% to 90% of them singletons. The V call is TRBV5-5, the J call TRBJ1-1; D is uncertain. The receptor was derived from a woman under 40 who had been exposed to COVID-19. The specimen was PBMCs or T cells enriched from blood (not recorded which). The CDR3 region has the DNA TGTGCCAGCTTGCTACAGTCGAACACTGAAGCTTTCTTT. This codes for CASLLQSNTEAFF.